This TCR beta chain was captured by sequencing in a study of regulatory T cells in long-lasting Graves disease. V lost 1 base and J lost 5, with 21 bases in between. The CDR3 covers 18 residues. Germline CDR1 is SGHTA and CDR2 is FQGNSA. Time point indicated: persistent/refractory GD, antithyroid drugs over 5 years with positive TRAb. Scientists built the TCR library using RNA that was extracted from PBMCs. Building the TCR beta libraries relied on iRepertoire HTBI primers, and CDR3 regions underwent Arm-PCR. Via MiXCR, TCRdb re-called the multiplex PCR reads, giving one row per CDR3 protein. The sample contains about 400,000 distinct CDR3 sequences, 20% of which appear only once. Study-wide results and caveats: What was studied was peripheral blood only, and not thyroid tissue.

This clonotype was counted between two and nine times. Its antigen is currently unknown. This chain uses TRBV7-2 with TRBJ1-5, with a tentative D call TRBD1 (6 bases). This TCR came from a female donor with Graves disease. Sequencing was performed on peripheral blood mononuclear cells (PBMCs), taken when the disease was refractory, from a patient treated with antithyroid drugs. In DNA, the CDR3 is TGTGCCAGCAGCTTAGGGGGTTTTCGGGGGCGTTTGGATCAGCCCCAGCATTTT. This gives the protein CASSLGGFRGRLDQPQHF.